Listed here is a single T cell receptor beta chain. Antigen: not known. Distinct nucleotide sequences in the sample also encode this CDR3. There are 13 residues in the CDR3. CDR1 and CDR2 from the germline V gene are MNHEY and SVGAGI. V was clipped by 3 bases and J by 1 base, with 6 bases between them. Treatment defined: 19 received Ad26.COV2.S at low or high dose, single or two shots; roughly 5 received placebo; per-sample allocation not given. Sample collection was performed on day 63 after the first vaccine or placebo injection. The sample belongs to a study of Ad26.COV2.S vaccination and SARS-CoV-2 variants. Study-wide results and limits: Analyses that measured TCR breadth and depth may have underestimated total T cell responses.

This table comes from immunoSEQ multiplex PCR, and its TCRdb copy is limited to in-frame clones, with some not included. The sample has roughly 300,000 clones, around 90% seen once. This rearrangement joins TRBV6-5 to TRBJ1-1; maybe TRBD1 (5 bases). Sequences were derived from peripheral blood, sampled in a trial of Ad26.COV2.S vaccine versus placebo. This TCR derives from a person aged 18-60 years who received the Ad26.COV2.S COVID-19 vaccine or a placebo. CDR3 DNA: TGTGCCAGCAGTTATACAGGGAACACTGAAGCTTTCTTT. Amino acids: CASSYTGNTEAFF.